This passage covers 17 T cell receptor beta chains from one sample sequenced in a study of cytomegalovirus exposure and HLA in healthy donors. The PCR had 60 Vbeta and 13 Jbeta primers. Here immunoSEQ multiplex PCR was the method, and the copy in TCRdb shows in-frame clones only, minus some. Of about 170,000 clones in the sample, approximately 81% were seen once. The source material was PBMCs. These receptor sequences come from a man younger than 40 in good health and CMV-seropositive.

The genes are TRBV11-1 and TRBJ2-1; 12 bases map to TRBD2. Germline lookup yields CDR1 SGHAT and CDR2 FQDESV (reference sequence). V shed 7 bases and J 4 bases; nucleotides not matched to a gene: 8. The CDR3 has 16 residues. The CDR3 spells CASTRGLAGYYNEQFF. The CDR3 DNA sequence: TGTGCCAGCACCCGTGGACTAGCGGGGTATTACAATGAGCAGTTCTTC.

On this clone itself: One end of the junction fails to match germline, which may point to a read error. V gene TRBV7-9 combines with J gene TRBJ2-3; a possible D gene is TRBD2 (5 bases). This CDR3 region has 15 residues. Germline values: CDR1 SEHNR, CDR2 FQNEAQ (reference sequence). The CDR3 DNA reads as TGTTCCAGCAGTCCCATAGCGTATAGCACAGATACGCAGTATTTT. Protein: CSSSPIAYSTDTQYF.

V gene TRBV4-1 combines with J gene TRBJ2-5; 9 bases match TRBD1. V dropped 0 bases and J dropped 7; count of bases not matched to a gene: 9. This CDR3 is built from 16 residues. From germline, CDR1 is MGHRA and CDR2 YSYEKL. CDR3 DNA sequence: TGCGCCAGCAGCCAAGATCACGGGACAGGGAGGGGGACCCAGTACTTC. It is translated as CASSQDHGTGRGTQYF.

V usage is TRBV7-3 and J usage is TRBJ2-2, with a tentative D call TRBD2 (6 bases). The CDR3 runs 13 residues. Trimming took 3 bases from V and 7 from J, leaving 9 bases between them. CDR1 is SGHTA, CDR2 FQGTGA, per germline. CDR3 sequence reads: CASSLGGLGELFF. Here the CDR3 DNA reads TGTGCCAGCAGCTTGGGGGGTCTCGGGGAGCTGTTTTTT.

The V call is TRBV30, the J call TRBJ2-7, with 8 bases aligning to TRBD2. Germline V gives CDR1 GTSNPN, CDR2 SVGIG (reference sequence). V shed 5 bases, J shed 5 bases, and the junction held 11 bases outside the gene matches. The CDR3 sequence is 14 residues long. The CDR3 bases are TGTGCCTGGCATAACCGCGGGGGGCGGGACGAGCAGTACTTC. This sequence encodes CAWHNRGGRDEQYF.

This chain uses TRBV10-3 with TRBJ1-2; D remains unclear. Between the trimmed V and J ends, which lost 7 bases and 7 bases, there was a span of 13 bases. Germline loops: CDR1 ENHRY, CDR2 SYGVKD. CDR3 length: 12 amino acids. The CDR3 bases are TGTGCCATCATGGAGGGTTGGGGTGGCTACACCTTC. This encodes CAIMEGWGGYTF.

The genes are TRBV29-1 and TRBJ2-1; D possibly corresponds to TRBD2 (5 bases). Per germline, CDR1 SQVTM and CDR2 ANQGSEA. V was trimmed by 7 bases and J by 0 bases, leaving 10 bases between them. CDR3 size: 13 residues. The CDR3 sequence is CSAHRGSYNEQFF. CDR3 sequence (DNA): TGCAGCGCCCATCGGGGCTCCTACAATGAGCAGTTCTTC.

This clone was counted a single time. The chain joins TRBV6-5 to TRBJ2-7; possible D gene TRBD1, 6 bases. Looked up from germline, CDR1 is MNHEY and CDR2 is SVGAGI. The CDR3 length is 12 residues. V gave up 5 bases and J gave up 3 bases, with 8 bases separating them. The CDR3 DNA reads as TGTGCCAGCAGTCACAGGGTCTACGAGCAGTACGTC. This translates into CASSHRVYEQYV.

The rearrangement uses TRBV5-1 and TRBJ2-3; tentatively, D is TRBD2 (6 bases). Trimming took off 4 bases at V and 1 base at J, with 19 bases between the two ends. Germline values: CDR1 SGHRS, CDR2 YFSETQ. CDR3 length: 17 residues. The CDR3 reads CASSLAGPARGTDTQYF. CDR3 DNA sequence: TGCGCCAGCAGCCTTGCGGGACCCGCTAGGGGCACAGATACGCAGTATTTT. Based on the CDR3 plus reference TRBV5-1 and TRBJ2-3, the full variable domain is KAGVTQTPRYLIKTRGQQVTLSCSPISGHRSVSWYQQTPGQGLQFLFEYFSETQRNKGNFPGRFSGRQFSNSRSEMNVSTLELGDSALYLCASSLAGPARGTDTQYFGPGTRLTVL.

The chain carries TRBV5-1 and TRBJ2-2, with D possibly TRBD1 on 6 matching bases. Germline loops: CDR1 SGHRS, CDR2 YFSETQ. CDR3 length equals 15 residues. Trimming took off 2 bases at V and 0 bases at J, with 8 bases between the two ends. The CDR3 sequence is CASSFGTPNTGELFF. The CDR3 DNA reads TGCGCCAGCAGCTTTGGGACACCGAACACCGGGGAGCTGTTTTTT. Variable domain in full (rest from reference TRBV5-1 and TRBJ2-2): KAGVTQTPRYLIKTRGQQVTLSCSPISGHRSVSWYQQTPGQGLQFLFEYFSETQRNKGNFPGRFSGRQFSNSRSEMNVSTLELGDSALYLCASSFGTPNTGELFFGEGSRLTVL.

The gene calls are TRBV7-9 and TRBJ1-2; 7 positions agree with TRBD1. Losses at the gene ends were 1 base for V and 6 bases for J; bases not matched to a gene: 11. CDR3 length equals 16 residues. The germline gives CDR1 SEHNR, CDR2 FQNEAQ (reference sequence). Written as DNA, the CDR3 is TGTGCCAGCAGCTTAGTAGGGCAGGGGGTTACAGATGGCTACACCTTC. It is translated as CASSLVGQGVTDGYTF.

The chain carries TRBV5-1 and TRBJ1-4; D is unclear. The ends were cut back, 3 bases at V and 4 bases at J, with 7 bases in the middle. CDR1 and CDR2 from the germline V gene are SGHRS and YFSETQ. The CDR3 totals 13 residues. CDR3 in DNA: TGCGCCAGCAGCTCGTCTATTAATGAAAAACTGTTTTTT. It translates to CASSSSINEKLFF. The full variable domain, its missing parts supplied by reference TRBV5-1 and TRBJ1-4, is KAGVTQTPRYLIKTRGQQVTLSCSPISGHRSVSWYQQTPGQGLQFLFEYFSETQRNKGNFPGRFSGRQFSNSRSEMNVSTLELGDSALYLCASSSSINEKLFFGSGTQLSVL.

J is TRBJ2-5 and V is TRBV15, with 9 bases matching TRBD1. V shed 11 bases and J 1 base; nucleotides not matched to a gene: 14. The CDR3 spans 16 residues. CDR1 and CDR2 from the germline V gene are LNHNV and YYDKDF (reference sequence). CDR3 amino acids: CAVSFIQTGGQETQYF. The CDR3 coding sequence is TGTGCCGTATCATTCATTCAGACAGGGGGCCAAGAGACCCAGTACTTC.

The chain couples TRBV5-1 to TRBJ2-5, with TRBD1 matching over 8 bases. The V segment lost 4 bases and the J segment 5 bases; nucleotides outside the gene matches: 7. The CDR3 runs 14 residues. Germline V gives CDR1 SGHRS, CDR2 YFSETQ. This CDR3 is CASSMDREIETQYF. The CDR3 nucleotides are TGCGCCAGCAGCATGGACAGGGAAATTGAGACCCAGTACTTC.

The chain is built from TRBV28 and TRBJ2-2; D is uncertain. In germline, CDR1 is MDHEN, CDR2 SYDVKM. This CDR3 contains 14 residues. The V and J ends lost 2 bases and 3 bases respectively, with 7 bases between them. The CDR3 nucleotides read TGTGCCAGCAGTTTAGCTAGTTACACCGGGGAGCTGTTTTTT. Amino acid sequence: CASSLASYTGELFF.

Here the CDR3 DNA reads TGTGCCAGCAGTTTATATCCGGCCCAGTACTTC. It is translated as CASSLYPAQYF. V gene TRBV27 combines with J gene TRBJ2-5; D is ambiguous. V lost 1 base to trimming and J lost 9 bases, with 6 bases between them. Germline V gene data show CDR1 as MNHEY and CDR2 as SMNVEV (reference sequence). The CDR3 sequence is 11 residues long.

For this clone: A read error may produce the germline difference seen at one junction end. This chain links TRBV7-7 with TRBJ2-2, with a tentative D call TRBD2 (6 bases). Looked up from germline, CDR1 is SSHAT and CDR2 is FNYEAQ (reference sequence). CDR3 length equals 18 residues. CDR3 sequence reads: CASSLAAPGTENTGELFF. CDR3 nucleotide sequence: TGTGCTAGCAGCTTAGCGGCCCCCGGGACTGAGAACACCGGGGAGCTGTTTTTT.